Presented here are 7 T cell receptor beta chains from one specimen sequenced in a study of T-cell memory formation after mild COVID-19 (dated by TCRdb to about 2021). Libraries were made using 5' RACE. The sequencer was an Illumina NovaSeq 6000. TCRdb reran the public reads through fastp at Q25 and MiXCR, keeping productive beta chains. One record per CDR3 amino acid sequence lists the most common genes and DNA. The sample contains roughly 350,000 distinct CDR3 sequences, around 20% of them found a single time. The ten largest clones take up 9.5% to 15% of the sample. Sequencing was carried out using PBMCs or a T cell subset sorted from them (not recorded which). Every receptor here comes from an adult woman who had mild COVID-19 (a few samples of this study predate the infection). The sample titles of this study are shuffled in the database, so cell type and time point are left out; the donor was told from shared clones.

This clonotype was seen a few times. The chain combines TRBV6-4 with TRBJ1-1, with a tentative D call TRBD1 (5 bases). The germline CDR1 and CDR2 sequences are MRHNA and SNTAGT. The CDR3 runs to 14 residues. V was trimmed by 1 base and J by 11 bases, leaving 17 bases between them. CDR3 in DNA: TGTGCCAGCAGTGACTTTCCAGGGCAAGTCGTGGCTTTCTTT. This sequence encodes CASSDFPGQVVAFF.

The chain combines TRBV12-3 or TRBV12-4 with TRBJ1-5; TRBD1 might be the D (5 bases). There are 14 residues in the CDR3. V was shortened by 3 bases and J by 2 bases, with 8 bases between the two germline ends. CDR3 in DNA: TGTGCCAGCAGTTTCGGACACCGCAATCAGCCCCAGCATTTT. Amino acid sequence: CASSFGHRNQPQHF.

This clonotype has just a few counts. This rearrangement joins TRBV6-1 to TRBJ2-7; 7 bases line up with TRBD1. The J segment lost 0 bases and the V segment lost 3 bases, leaving 5 bases of the junction unmatched. Per germline, CDR1 MNHNS and CDR2 SASEGT. The CDR3 has 15 residues. The CDR3 is CASSEGTAHSYEQYF. In DNA, the CDR3 is TGTGCCAGCAGTGAGGGGACAGCGCACTCCTACGAGCAGTACTTC.

This clonotype was recorded a few times. The rearrangement joins TRBV6-6 to TRBJ2-7; 9 bases are a match to TRBD1. The CDR3 has 15 amino acids. Germline CDR1 MNHNY, CDR2 SVGAGI (reference sequence). Germline trimming cut 4 bases from V and 7 bases from J; bases unmatched to any gene: 11. This CDR3 is CASSWSYRGLNEQYF. DNA for the CDR3: TGTGCCAGCAGTTGGAGCTACAGGGGGCTGAATGAGCAGTACTTC.

The chain couples TRBV10-3 to TRBJ2-7; D may be TRBD2 (6 bases). Germline CDR1 ENHRY, CDR2 SYGVKD. The V end lost 2 bases, the J end lost 2 bases, and 13 bases lay between the germline ends. The CDR3 loop spans 15 amino acids. CDR3 residues: CAISEGGSGPYEQYF. The CDR3, as DNA: TGTGCCATCAGTGAGGGAGGGTCGGGCCCCTACGAGCAGTACTTC.

The V and J genes are TRBV24-1 and TRBJ2-1; a weak D match, TRBD1 (5 bases). The CDR3 runs to 16 residues. Germline-derived CDR1 and CDR2 are KGHDR and SFDVKD. Trimming cost V 7 bases and J 2 bases, with 17 bases left between them. Here the CDR3 DNA reads TGTGCCACCAGCGACCCTGGGGCAGGGACCTACAATGAGCAGTTCTTC. It codes for CATSDPGAGTYNEQFF.

This chain uses TRBV3-1 with TRBJ2-3; TRBD2 aligns across 9 bases. In germline, CDR1 is LGHDT, CDR2 YNNKEL (reference sequence). The CDR3 has 16 residues. The ends lost 2 bases at V and 6 bases at J; junction bases unmatched: 9. The CDR3 DNA sequence: TGTGCCAGCAGCCAATACACCCTAGCGGGGATGGATACGCAGTATTTT. The encoded protein is CASSQYTLAGMDTQYF.